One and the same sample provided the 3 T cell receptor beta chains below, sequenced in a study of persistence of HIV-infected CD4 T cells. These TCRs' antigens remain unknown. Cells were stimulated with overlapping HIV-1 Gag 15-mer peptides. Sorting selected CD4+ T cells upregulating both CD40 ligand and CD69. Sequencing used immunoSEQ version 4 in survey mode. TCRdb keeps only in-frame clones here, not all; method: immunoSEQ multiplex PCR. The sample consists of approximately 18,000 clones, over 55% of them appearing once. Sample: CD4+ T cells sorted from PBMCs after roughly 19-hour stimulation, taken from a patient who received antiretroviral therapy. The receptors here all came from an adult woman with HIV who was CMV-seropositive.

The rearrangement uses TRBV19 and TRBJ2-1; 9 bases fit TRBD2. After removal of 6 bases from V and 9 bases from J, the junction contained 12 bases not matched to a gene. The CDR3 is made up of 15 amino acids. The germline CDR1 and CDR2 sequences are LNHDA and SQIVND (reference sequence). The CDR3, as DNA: TGTGCCAGTAGGCTAGCGGGGTCCGCAGGGGGTGAGCAGTTCTTC. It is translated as CASRLAGSAGGEQFF.

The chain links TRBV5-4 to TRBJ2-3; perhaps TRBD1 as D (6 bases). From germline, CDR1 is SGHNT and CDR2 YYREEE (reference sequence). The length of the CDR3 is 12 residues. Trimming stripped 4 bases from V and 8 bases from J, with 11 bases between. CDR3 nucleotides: TGTGCCAGCAGCGCCGACAGGACTACGCAGTATTTT. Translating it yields CASSADRTTQYF.

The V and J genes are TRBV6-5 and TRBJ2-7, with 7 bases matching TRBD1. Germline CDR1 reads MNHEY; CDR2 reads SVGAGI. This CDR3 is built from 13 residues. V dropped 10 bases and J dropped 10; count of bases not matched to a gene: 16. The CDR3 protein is CATEDRFVRLQYV. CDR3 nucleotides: TGTGCCACCGAGGACAGGTTTGTCCGTCTACAGTACGTC.